This passage covers 20 T cell receptor beta chains from one sample sequenced in a study of siplizumab effects on memory and regulatory T cells. The method was immunoSEQ multiplex PCR; TCRdb's version includes in-frame clones alone and lacks a portion of them. Among 85,000 to 90,000 clones, about nine tenths were seen once, and the ten largest hold over 12%. Sequencing was done on a sample of CD4+ T cells sorted from blood. Every receptor here comes from a human donor in good health.

The chain recombines TRBV6-6 with TRBJ2-7, with TRBD1 as a possible D gene (7 bases). The CDR3 has 13 residues. Trimming removed 6 bases from V and 6 bases from J, with 15 bases in between. The germline CDR1 and CDR2 sequences are MNHNY and SVGAGI (reference sequence). The DNA of the CDR3 is TGTGCCAGCAGGGAGGGGACAGCCCTCGAGCAGTACTTC. Its protein is CASREGTALEQYF.

In regard to this clone: An end of the junction differs from the germline gene, which may be a read error. The rearrangement joins TRBV4-2 to TRBJ2-3; D is uncertain. CDR1 and CDR2 from the germline V gene are LGHNA and YNFKEQ. CDR3 length equals 18 residues. CDR3 coding DNA: TGTGCCAGCAGCCCAGACCCGGTGGGTGCGTCTTCCACAAATACGCAGTATTTT. This gives the protein CASSPDPVGASSTNTQYF.

This clone came up once. The CDR3 sequence: CASTSLRGGYNEQFF. CDR3 nucleotides: TGTGCCAGCACCTCCCTACGAGGGGGGTACAATGAGCAGTTCTTC. The J gene is TRBJ2-1, the V gene TRBV28; possibly TRBD1 or TRBD2 for D (6 bases each). This CDR3 is built from 15 residues. The germline CDR1 and CDR2 sequences are MDHEN and SYDVKM. Trimming stripped 7 bases from V and 4 bases from J, with 17 bases between.

This chain links TRBV7-3 with TRBJ2-1; 15 bases align to TRBD2. Losses at the gene ends were 4 bases for V and 9 bases for J; bases not matched to a gene: 7. The CDR3 contains 16 residues. Per the germline V gene, CDR1 is SGHTA and CDR2 is FQGTGA. The CDR3 loop is CASSSRTSGRAFEQFF. CDR3 nucleotide sequence: TGTGCCAGCAGCTCTAGGACTAGCGGGAGGGCATTTGAGCAGTTCTTC. The entire variable domain, with the rest obtained from reference TRBV7-3 and TRBJ2-1, is as follows: GAGVSQTPSNKVTEKGKYVELRCDPISGHTALYWYRQSLGQGPEFLIYFQGTGAADDSGLPNDRFFAVRPEGSVSTLKIQRTERGDSAVYLCASSSRTSGRAFEQFFGPGTRLTVL.

The chain's CDR3 is CASSRSETSGRSSYNEQFF. The CDR3 DNA follows: TGTGCCAGCAGCCGTAGTGAGACTAGCGGGAGGAGCTCCTACAATGAGCAGTTCTTC. The chain joins TRBV13 to TRBJ2-1; 13 bases line up with TRBD2. The germline V gene encodes CDR1 PRHDT and CDR2 FYEKMQ (reference sequence). With 5 bases clipped from V and 0 bases from J, the junction kept 10 bases outside the gene matches. CDR3 length: 19 amino acids.

This chain uses TRBV7-2 with TRBJ2-1; D gene unclear. V lost 2 bases and J 6 bases, leaving 2 bases between the germline ends. CDR3 length: 11 amino acids. CDR1 is SGHTA and CDR2 is FQGNSA in the germline V gene. The CDR3 sequence: CASSLTNEQFF. The CDR3 DNA is TGTGCCAGCAGCTTAACCAATGAGCAGTTCTTC.

This clone has just one count. The J gene is TRBJ2-7, the V gene TRBV6-5, with TRBD2 as a possible D gene (5 bases). The CDR3 has 13 amino acids. Trimming left V 7 bases short and J 6 bases short, with 16 bases between. Germline-derived CDR1 and CDR2 are MNHEY and SVGAGI. This chain's CDR3 is CASTPGFRREQYF. The CDR3 DNA is TGTGCCAGCACCCCGGGATTCCGGCGCGAGCAGTACTTC.

This clone appeared a single time. A junction end diverges from the germline sequence, so it may reflect a read error. V usage is TRBV28 and J usage is TRBJ2-7, with 8 bases identical to TRBD2. This CDR3 has 14 amino acids. Germline CDR1 is MDHEN and CDR2 is SYDVKM. CDR3 protein: CASSAGGGTPEKYF. CDR3 nucleotides: TGTGCCAGCAGTGCGGGGGGCGGGACGCCCGAGAAGTACTTC.

The chain links TRBV15 to TRBJ1-2, with D unclear. From germline, CDR1 is LNHNV and CDR2 YYDKDF (reference sequence). CDR3 length: 15 amino acids. Trimming took off 0 bases at V and 5 bases at J, with 13 bases between the two ends. The CDR3 sequence is CATSRDGRYGYGYTF. CDR3 coding DNA: TGTGCCACCAGCAGAGATGGGCGCTACGGTTATGGCTACACCTTC.

This clone showed up just a few times. The chain is built from TRBV18 and TRBJ1-3; TRBD1 might be the D (5 bases). The CDR3 sequence is 14 residues long. V was cut by 2 bases and J by 1 base, with 6 bases left in between. Germline-derived CDR1 and CDR2 are KGHSH and LQKENI. The CDR3 DNA follows: TGTGCCAGCTCACCAGAGGGGTCTGGAAACACCATATATTTT. Protein: CASSPEGSGNTIYF.

The rearrangement joins TRBV6-5 to TRBJ1-1; D is unresolved. CDR1 and CDR2 from the germline V gene are MNHEY and SVGAGI. This CDR3 has 14 residues. V dropped 2 bases and J dropped 1 base, with 8 bases sitting between them. Here the CDR3 reads CASSYGGENTEAFF. CDR3 DNA: TGTGCCAGCAGTTACGGCGGCGAGAACACTGAAGCTTTCTTT.

This clone was counted a single time. J is TRBJ2-5 and V is TRBV2; 7 bases fit TRBD1. This CDR3 region has 14 residues. Losses at the gene ends were 4 bases for V and 5 bases for J; bases not matched to a gene: 7. Per germline, CDR1 SNHLY and CDR2 FYNNEI. The CDR3 DNA follows: TGTGCCAGCAGTGGCCACAGGGGAAGGGAGACCCAGTACTTC. Its translation is CASSGHRGRETQYF.

This clone was recorded a few times. The chain couples TRBV6-6 to TRBJ2-5; perhaps D is TRBD1 or TRBD2 (5 bases each). The germline V gene has CDR1 MNHNY and CDR2 SVGAGI (reference sequence). Between the trimmed V and J ends, which lost 6 bases and 4 bases, there was a span of 12 bases. This CDR3 has 13 amino acids. The CDR3 DNA sequence: TGTGCCAGCAGCCCCGGGACGAGAGAGACCCAGTACTTC. Amino acids: CASSPGTRETQYF.

As regards this clone: A junction end diverges from the germline sequence, so it may reflect a read error. The chain combines TRBV25-1 with TRBJ2-7, with D unclear. This CDR3 is 13 amino acids long. Germline V lookup: CDR1 MGHDK, CDR2 SYGVNS. The CDR3: CAGSEYSPYEQYF. In nucleotides, the CDR3 is TGTGCCGGCAGTGAATATAGCCCCTACGAGCAGTACTTC.

This chain joins TRBV19 and TRBJ2-3, with unresolved D. Germline CDR1 LNHDA, CDR2 SQIVND (reference sequence). V lost 2 bases to trimming and J lost 6 bases, with 6 bases between them. The CDR3 covers 12 residues. This CDR3 reads CASSISRDTQYF. The CDR3 DNA reads TGTGCCAGTAGTATAAGCCGGGATACGCAGTATTTT. The whole variable domain, filled in from reference TRBV19 and TRBJ2-3, reads DGGITQSPKYLFRKEGQNVTLSCEQNLNHDAMYWYRQDPGQGLRLIYYSQIVNDFQKGDIAEGYSVSREKKESFPLTVTSAQKNPTAFYLCASSISRDTQYFGPGTRLTVL.

V is TRBV6-6 and J is TRBJ1-2; D not resolved. V lost 6 bases and J 8 bases, leaving 10 bases between the germline ends. The CDR3 covers 11 residues. The V gene's germline CDR1 is MNHNY and CDR2 SVGAGI (reference sequence). This chain's CDR3 is CASSSVEGYTF. In DNA, the CDR3 is TGTGCCAGCAGCTCCGTTGAGGGCTACACCTTC.

In this sample, this clone turned up once. This chain connects TRBV14 to TRBJ2-1; D perhaps matches TRBD1 (5 bases). This CDR3 comprises 15 residues. Trimming left V 1 base short and J 7 bases short, with 14 bases between. Germline CDR1 reads SGHDN; CDR2 reads FVKESK. The DNA for the CDR3 is TGTGCCAGCAGCCAAGGGGGTCTGGCAGGGAATGAGCAGTTCTTC. It translates to CASSQGGLAGNEQFF.

V is TRBV6-1 and J is TRBJ2-7; a weak D match, TRBD2 (5 bases). The V end was cut by 4 bases, the J end by 5 bases, with 15 bases between. Germline values: CDR1 MNHNS, CDR2 SASEGT. The CDR3 has 14 residues. CDR3 nucleotide sequence: TGTGCCAGCAGTGTAGGGCTAGCCGGACACGAGCAGTACTTC. Translating it yields CASSVGLAGHEQYF.

The chain recombines TRBV11-1 with TRBJ1-1; D is unresolved. Looked up from germline, CDR1 is SGHAT and CDR2 is FQDESV (reference sequence). V lost 0 bases and J 1 base, leaving 6 bases between the germline ends. This CDR3 has 14 amino acids. CDR3 in DNA: TGTGCCAGCAGCTTAGCGGCCGGGAACACTGAAGCTTTCTTT. It encodes CASSLAAGNTEAFF.

The chain is built from TRBV14 and TRBJ2-4, with 12 bases lining up with TRBD2. The CDR3 has 16 residues. Germline V lookup: CDR1 SGHDN, CDR2 FVKESK. J gave up 8 bases and V 8 bases, and 13 bases lay outside the gene matches. The CDR3 spells CASLLAGGPRQHIQYF. In nucleotides, the CDR3 is TGTGCCAGCCTCCTAGCGGGAGGGCCCCGGCAACACATTCAGTACTTC.